This T cell receptor beta chain was identified during a study of blood T cell repertoires in COVID-19. Study background: T cells, B-cell-depleted T cells, or PBMCs supplied cDNA or gDNA.

The CDR3 is 17 residues long. Germline V gives CDR1 SGHTA, CDR2 FQGNSA. V was clipped by 2 bases and J by 6 bases, with 19 bases between them. In the authors' methods: Cell counts per sample came from amplifying reference gene primers. Data came from immunoSEQ multiplex PCR; TCRdb stores just in-frame clones and leaves some out. Clone size and V and J calls were adopted from that table, with D and trimming inferred from the DNA. In the table there are about 82,000 clones, 75% to 85% of which are singletons. This sequence was found in a woman between 40 and 50 years old with active or convalescent COVID-19. The gene calls are TRBV7-2 and TRBJ2-2; D is unclear. Sequencing used peripheral blood. CDR3 loop: CASSLSGPLVSAGELFF. The CDR3 DNA is TGTGCCAGCAGCTTATCTGGCCCGCTAGTATCCGCCGGGGAGCTGTTTTTT.